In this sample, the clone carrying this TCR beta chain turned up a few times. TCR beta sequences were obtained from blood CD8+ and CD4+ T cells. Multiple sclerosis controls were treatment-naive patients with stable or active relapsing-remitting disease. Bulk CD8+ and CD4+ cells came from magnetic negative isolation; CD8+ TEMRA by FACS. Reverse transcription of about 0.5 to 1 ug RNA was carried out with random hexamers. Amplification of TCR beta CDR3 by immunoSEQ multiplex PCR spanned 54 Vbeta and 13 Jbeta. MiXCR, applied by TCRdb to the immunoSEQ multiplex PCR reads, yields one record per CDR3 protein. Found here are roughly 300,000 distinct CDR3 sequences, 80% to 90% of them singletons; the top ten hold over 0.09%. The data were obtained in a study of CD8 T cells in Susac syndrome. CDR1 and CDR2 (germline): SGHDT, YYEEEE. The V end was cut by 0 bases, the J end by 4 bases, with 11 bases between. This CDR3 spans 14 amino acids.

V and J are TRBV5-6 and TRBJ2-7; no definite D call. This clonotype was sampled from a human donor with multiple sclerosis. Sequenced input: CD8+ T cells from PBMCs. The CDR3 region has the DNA TGTGCCAGCAGCTTGGACAGAAATGATTACGAGCAGTACTTC. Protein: CASSLDRNDYEQYF. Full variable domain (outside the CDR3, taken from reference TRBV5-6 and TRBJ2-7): DAGVTQSPTHLIKTRGQQVTLRCSPKSGHDTVSWYQQALGQGPQFIFQYYEEEERQRGNFPDRFSGHQFPNYSSELNVNALLLGDSALYLCASSLDRNDYEQYFGPGTRLTVT.